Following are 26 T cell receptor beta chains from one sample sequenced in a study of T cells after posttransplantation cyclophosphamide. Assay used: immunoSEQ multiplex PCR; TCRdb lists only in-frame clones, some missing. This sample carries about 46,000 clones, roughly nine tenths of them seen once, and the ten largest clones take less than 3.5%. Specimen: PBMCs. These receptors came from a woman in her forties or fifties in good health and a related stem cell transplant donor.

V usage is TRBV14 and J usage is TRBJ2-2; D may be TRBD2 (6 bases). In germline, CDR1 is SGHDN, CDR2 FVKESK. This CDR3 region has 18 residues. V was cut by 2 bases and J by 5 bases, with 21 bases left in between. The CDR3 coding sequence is TGTGCCAGCAGCCAAAAGCTGGCACTCCCTGCGGGGACCGGGGAGCTGTTTTTT. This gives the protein CASSQKLALPAGTGELFF.

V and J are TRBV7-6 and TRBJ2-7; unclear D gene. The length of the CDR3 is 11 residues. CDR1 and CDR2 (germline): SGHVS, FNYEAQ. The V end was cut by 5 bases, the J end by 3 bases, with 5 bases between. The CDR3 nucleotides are TGTGCCAGCAGCCCGGGCTACGAGCAGTACTTC. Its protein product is CASSPGYEQYF.

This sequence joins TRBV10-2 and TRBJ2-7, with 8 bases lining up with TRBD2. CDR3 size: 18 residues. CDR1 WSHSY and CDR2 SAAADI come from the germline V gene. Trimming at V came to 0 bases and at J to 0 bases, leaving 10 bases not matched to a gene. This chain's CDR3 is CASSESGPRGGVSYEQYF. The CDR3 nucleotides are TGCGCCAGCAGTGAGTCGGGGCCCCGGGGGGGAGTCTCCTACGAGCAGTACTTC.

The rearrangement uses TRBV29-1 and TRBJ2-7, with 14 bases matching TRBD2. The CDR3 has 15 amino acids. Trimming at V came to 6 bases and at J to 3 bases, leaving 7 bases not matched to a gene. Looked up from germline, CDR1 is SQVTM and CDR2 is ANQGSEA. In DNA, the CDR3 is TGCAGCGTGGGGACTAGCGGGAGTCTGTTCTACGAGCAGTACTTC. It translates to CSVGTSGSLFYEQYF.

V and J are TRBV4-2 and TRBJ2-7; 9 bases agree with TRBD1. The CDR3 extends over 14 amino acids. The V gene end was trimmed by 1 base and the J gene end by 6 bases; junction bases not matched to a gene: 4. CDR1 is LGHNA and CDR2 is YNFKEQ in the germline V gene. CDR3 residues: CASSQVGTGSEQYF. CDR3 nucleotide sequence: TGTGCCAGCAGCCAAGTAGGGACAGGGAGCGAGCAGTACTTC.

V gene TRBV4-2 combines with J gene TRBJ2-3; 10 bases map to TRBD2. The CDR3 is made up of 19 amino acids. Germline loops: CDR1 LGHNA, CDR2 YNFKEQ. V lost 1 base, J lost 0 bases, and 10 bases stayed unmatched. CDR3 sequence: CASSQVASGGRISTDTQYF. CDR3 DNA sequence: TGTGCCAGCAGCCAAGTTGCTAGCGGGGGAAGAATTAGCACAGATACGCAGTATTTT.

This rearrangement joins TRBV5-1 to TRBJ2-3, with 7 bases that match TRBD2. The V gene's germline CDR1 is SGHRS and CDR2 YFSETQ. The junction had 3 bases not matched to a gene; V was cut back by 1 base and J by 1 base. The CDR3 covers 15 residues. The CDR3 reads CASSLWGGGTDTQYF. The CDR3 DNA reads TGCGCCAGCAGCTTGTGGGGGGGTGGCACAGATACGCAGTATTTT.

CDR3 coding DNA: TGTGCCAGCAGCGTAGACGGGACCTACGAGCAGTACTTC. It encodes CASSVDGTYEQYF. The gene calls are TRBV9 and TRBJ2-7; a weak D match, TRBD2 (5 bases). V was pared by 0 bases and J by 2 bases, with 6 bases between. The CDR3 contains 13 residues. CDR1 and CDR2 from the germline V gene are SGDLS and YYNGEE.

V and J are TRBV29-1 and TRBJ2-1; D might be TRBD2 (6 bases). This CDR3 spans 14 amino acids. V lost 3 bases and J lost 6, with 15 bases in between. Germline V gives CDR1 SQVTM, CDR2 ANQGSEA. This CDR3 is CSVEGLLSGNEQFF. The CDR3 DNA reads TGCAGCGTTGAGGGACTCCTAAGTGGCAATGAGCAGTTCTTC.

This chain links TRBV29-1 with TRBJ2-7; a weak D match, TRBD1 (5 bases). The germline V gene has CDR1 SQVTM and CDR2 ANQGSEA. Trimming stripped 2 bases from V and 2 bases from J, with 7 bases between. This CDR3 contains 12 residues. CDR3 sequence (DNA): TGCAGCGTTGAAACAGGAACCTACGAGCAGTACTTC. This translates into CSVETGTYEQYF.

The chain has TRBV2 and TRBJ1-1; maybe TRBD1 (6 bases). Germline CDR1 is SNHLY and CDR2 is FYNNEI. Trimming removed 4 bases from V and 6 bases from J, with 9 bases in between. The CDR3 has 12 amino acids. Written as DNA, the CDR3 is TGTGCCAGCAGTGGCAGGGGCTCTGAAGCTTTCTTT. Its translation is CASSGRGSEAFF.

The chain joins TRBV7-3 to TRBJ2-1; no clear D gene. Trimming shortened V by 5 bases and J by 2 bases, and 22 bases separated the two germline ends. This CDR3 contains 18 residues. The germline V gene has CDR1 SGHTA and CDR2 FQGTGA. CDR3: CASSPVSVLADTYNEQFF. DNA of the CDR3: TGTGCCAGCAGCCCCGTCAGTGTACTCGCGGATACCTACAATGAGCAGTTCTTC.

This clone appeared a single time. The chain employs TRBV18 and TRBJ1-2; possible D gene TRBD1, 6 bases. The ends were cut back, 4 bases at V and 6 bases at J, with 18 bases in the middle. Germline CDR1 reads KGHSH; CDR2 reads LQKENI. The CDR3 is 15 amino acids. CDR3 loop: CASSLSPGDIDGYTF. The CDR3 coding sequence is TGTGCCAGCTCACTAAGCCCAGGGGATATCGATGGCTACACCTTC.

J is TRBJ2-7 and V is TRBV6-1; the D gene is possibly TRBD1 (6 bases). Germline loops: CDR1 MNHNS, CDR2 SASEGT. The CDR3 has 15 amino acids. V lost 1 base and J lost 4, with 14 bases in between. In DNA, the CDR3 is TGTGCCAGCAGTGAAGGGATGGGACAACAATACGAGCAGTACTTC. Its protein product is CASSEGMGQQYEQYF.

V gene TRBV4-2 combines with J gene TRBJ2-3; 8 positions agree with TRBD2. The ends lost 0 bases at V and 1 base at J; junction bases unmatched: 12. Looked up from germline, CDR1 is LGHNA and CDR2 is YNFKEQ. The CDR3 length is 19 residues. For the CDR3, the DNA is TGTGCCAGCAGCCAAGATCGGGCGGTAGCGGGGCCACGCACAGATACGCAGTATTTT. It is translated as CASSQDRAVAGPRTDTQYF.

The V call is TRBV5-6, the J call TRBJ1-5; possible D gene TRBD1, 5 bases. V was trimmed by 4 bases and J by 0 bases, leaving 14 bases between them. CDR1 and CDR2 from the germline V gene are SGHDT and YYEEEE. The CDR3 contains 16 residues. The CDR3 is CASSGGDRLSNQPQHF. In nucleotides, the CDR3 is TGTGCCAGCAGCGGGGGGGACCGACTTAGCAATCAGCCCCAGCATTTT.

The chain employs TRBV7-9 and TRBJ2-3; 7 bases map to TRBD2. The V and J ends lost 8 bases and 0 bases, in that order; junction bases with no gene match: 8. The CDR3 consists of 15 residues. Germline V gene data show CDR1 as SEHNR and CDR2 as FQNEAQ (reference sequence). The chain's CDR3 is CASYYSGISTDTQYF. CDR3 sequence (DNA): TGTGCCAGCTACTACAGCGGGATTAGCACAGATACGCAGTATTTT.

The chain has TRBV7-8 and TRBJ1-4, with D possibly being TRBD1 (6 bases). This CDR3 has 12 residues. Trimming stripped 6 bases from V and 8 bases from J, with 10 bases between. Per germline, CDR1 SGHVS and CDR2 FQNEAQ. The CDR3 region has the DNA TGTGCCAGCAGGCGCACAGGGGAAAAACTGTTTTTT. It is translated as CASRRTGEKLFF.

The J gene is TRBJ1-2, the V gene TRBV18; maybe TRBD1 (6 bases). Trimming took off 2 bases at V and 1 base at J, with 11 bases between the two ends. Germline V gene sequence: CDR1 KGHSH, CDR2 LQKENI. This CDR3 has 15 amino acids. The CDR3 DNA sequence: TGTGCCAGCTCACCAGGGACAAATCTTAACTATGGCTACACCTTC. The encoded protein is CASSPGTNLNYGYTF.

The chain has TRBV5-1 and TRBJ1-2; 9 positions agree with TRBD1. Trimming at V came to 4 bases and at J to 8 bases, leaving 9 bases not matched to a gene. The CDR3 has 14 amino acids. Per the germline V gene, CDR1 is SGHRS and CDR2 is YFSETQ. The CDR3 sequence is CASSPRGQGRGYTF. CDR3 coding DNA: TGCGCCAGCAGCCCACGGGGACAGGGAAGGGGCTACACCTTC.

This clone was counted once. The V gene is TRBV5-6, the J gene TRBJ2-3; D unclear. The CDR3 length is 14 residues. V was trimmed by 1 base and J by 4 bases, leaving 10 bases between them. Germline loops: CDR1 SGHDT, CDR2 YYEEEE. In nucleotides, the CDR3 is TGTGCCAGCAGCTTGTTTTACCGAGCAGATACGCAGTATTTT. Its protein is CASSLFYRADTQYF.

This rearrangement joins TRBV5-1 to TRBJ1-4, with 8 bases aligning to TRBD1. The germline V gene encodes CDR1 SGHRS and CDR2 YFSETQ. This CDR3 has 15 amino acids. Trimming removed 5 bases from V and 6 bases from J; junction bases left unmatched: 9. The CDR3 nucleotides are TGCGCCAGCAGACGGACAGGGAGGGGTGATGAAAAACTGTTTTTT. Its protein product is CASRRTGRGDEKLFF.

The CDR3 reads CASSDRGLGEETQYF. The CDR3 nucleotides are TGTGCCAGCAGCGACAGGGGCCTAGGGGAAGAGACCCAGTACTTC. The rearrangement joins TRBV5-4 to TRBJ2-5, with 8 bases fitting TRBD1. Germline trimming cut 4 bases from V and 3 bases from J; bases unmatched to any gene: 8. The germline gives CDR1 SGHNT, CDR2 YYREEE (reference sequence). The length of the CDR3 is 15 residues.

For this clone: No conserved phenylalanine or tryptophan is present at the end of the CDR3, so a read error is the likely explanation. The DNA for the CDR3 is TGTGCCAGCAGTGATACCGACGGGGTACCGAACACTGAAGCTTTCCTT. This gives the protein CASSDTDGVPNTEAFL. V gene TRBV6-1 combines with J gene TRBJ1-1; no clear D. Germline CDR1 reads MNHNS; CDR2 reads SASEGT. Deletions cut 3 bases from V and 1 base from J, with 15 bases between. The CDR3 length is 16 residues.

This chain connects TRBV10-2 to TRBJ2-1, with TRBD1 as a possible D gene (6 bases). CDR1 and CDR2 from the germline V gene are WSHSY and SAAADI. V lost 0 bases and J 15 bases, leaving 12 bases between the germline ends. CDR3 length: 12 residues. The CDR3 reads CASSESQGGLFF. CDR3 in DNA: TGCGCCAGCAGTGAGTCACAGGGCGGACTGTTCTTC.

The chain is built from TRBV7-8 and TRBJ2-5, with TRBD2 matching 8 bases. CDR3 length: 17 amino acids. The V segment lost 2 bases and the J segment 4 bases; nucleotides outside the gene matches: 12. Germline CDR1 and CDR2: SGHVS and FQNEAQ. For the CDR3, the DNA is TGTGCCAGCAGCTTAAACCCGGGACTAGGGCTTCGAGAGACCCAGTACTTC. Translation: CASSLNPGLGLRETQYF.